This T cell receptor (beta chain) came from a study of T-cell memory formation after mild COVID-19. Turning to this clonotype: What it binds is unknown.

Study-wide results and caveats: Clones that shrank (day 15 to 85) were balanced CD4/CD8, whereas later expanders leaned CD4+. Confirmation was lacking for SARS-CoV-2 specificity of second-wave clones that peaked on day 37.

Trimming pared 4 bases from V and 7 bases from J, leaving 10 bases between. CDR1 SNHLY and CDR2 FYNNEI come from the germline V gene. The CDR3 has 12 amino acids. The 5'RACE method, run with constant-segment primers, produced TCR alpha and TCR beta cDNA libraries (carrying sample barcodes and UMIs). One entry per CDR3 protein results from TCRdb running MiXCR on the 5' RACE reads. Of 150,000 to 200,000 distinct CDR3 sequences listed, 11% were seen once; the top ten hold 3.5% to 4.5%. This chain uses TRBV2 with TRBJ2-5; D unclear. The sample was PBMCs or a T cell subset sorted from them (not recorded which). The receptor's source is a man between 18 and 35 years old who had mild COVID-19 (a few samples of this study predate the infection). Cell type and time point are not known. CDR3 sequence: CASSARSGTQYF. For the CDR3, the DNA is TGTGCCAGCAGTGCTAGATCTGGGACCCAGTACTTC.